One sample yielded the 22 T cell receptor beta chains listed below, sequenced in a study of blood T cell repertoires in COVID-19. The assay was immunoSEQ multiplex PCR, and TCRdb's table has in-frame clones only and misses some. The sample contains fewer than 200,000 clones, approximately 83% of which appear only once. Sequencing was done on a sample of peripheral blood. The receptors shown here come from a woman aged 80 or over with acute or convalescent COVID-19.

The CDR3 DNA reads TGCGCCAGCACCCCAGATGGGACTAGCACCGGGGAGCTGTTTTTT. Encoded protein: CASTPDGTSTGELFF. This rearrangement joins TRBV5-1 to TRBJ2-2; the match to TRBD2 covers 8 bases. After removal of 6 bases from V and 4 bases from J, the junction contained 8 bases not matched to a gene. Germline V gives CDR1 SGHRS, CDR2 YFSETQ. The CDR3 has 15 amino acids.

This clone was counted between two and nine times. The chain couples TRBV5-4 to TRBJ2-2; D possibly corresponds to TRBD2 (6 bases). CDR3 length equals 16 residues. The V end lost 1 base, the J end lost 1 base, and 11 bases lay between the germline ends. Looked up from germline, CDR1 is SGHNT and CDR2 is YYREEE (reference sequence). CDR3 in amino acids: CASSLFGRGNTGELFF. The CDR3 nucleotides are TGTGCCAGCAGCTTGTTTGGGCGGGGGAACACCGGGGAGCTGTTTTTT.

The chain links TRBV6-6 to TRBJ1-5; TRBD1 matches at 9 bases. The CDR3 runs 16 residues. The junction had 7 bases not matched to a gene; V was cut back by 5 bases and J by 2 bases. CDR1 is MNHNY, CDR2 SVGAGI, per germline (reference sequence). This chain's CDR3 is CASSGTGIKGNQPQHF. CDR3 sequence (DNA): TGTGCCAGCAGTGGGACAGGGATTAAGGGCAATCAGCCCCAGCATTTT.

The CDR3 here is CSVARAFEAFF. The CDR3 region has the DNA TGCAGCGTTGCCAGGGCGTTTGAGGCTTTCTTT. V gene TRBV29-1 combines with J gene TRBJ1-1, with D perhaps TRBD1 (5 bases). This CDR3 region has 11 residues. Germline loops: CDR1 SQVTM, CDR2 ANQGSEA. V lost 4 bases, J lost 11 bases, and 14 bases lay in between.

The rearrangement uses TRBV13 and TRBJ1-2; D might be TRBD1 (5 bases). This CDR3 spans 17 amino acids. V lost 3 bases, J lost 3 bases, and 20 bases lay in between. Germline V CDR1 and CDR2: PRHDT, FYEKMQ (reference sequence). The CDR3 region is CASSLRLNQGWDYGYTF. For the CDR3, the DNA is TGTGCCAGCAGCTTGCGATTGAACCAGGGTTGGGACTATGGCTACACCTTC.

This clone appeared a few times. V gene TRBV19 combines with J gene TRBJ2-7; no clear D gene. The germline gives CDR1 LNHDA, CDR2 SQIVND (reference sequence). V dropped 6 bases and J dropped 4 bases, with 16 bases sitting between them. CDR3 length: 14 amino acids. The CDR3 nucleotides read TGTGCCAGTAGCATATCCAGCGAGATATACGAGCAGTACTTC. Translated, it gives CASSISSEIYEQYF. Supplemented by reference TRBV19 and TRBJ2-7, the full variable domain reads DGGITQSPKYLFRKEGQNVTLSCEQNLNHDAMYWYRQDPGQGLRLIYYSQIVNDFQKGDIAEGYSVSREKKESFPLTVTSAQKNPTAFYLCASSISSEIYEQYFGPGTRLTVT.

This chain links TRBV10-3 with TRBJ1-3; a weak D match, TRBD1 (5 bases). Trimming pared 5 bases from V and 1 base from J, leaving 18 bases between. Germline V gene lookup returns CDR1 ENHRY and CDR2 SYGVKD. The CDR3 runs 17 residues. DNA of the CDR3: TGTGCCATCAGTCTTGAGACCAGGGATGCGTCTGGAAACACCATATATTTT. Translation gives CAISLETRDASGNTIYF.

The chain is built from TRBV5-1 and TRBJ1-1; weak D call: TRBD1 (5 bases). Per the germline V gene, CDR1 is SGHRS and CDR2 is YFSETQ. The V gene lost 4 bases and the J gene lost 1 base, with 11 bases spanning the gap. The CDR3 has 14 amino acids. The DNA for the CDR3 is TGCGCCAGCAGCACCGCCGGGGGGAACACTGAAGCTTTCTTT. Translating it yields CASSTAGGNTEAFF.

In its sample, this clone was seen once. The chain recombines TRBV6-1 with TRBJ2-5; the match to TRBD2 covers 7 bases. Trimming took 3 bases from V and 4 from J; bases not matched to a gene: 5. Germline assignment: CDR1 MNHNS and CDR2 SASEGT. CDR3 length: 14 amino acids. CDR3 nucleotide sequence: TGTGCCAGCAGTGAGGAACTAGCGAGAGAGACCCAGTACTTC. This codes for CASSEELARETQYF.

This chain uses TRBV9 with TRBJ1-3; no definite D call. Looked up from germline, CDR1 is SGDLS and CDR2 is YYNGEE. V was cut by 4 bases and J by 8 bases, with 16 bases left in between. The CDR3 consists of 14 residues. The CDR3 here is CASSLRENGYTIYF. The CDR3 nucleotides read TGTGCCAGCAGCCTCCGGGAGAATGGGTACACCATATATTTT. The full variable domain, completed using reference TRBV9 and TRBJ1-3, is DSGVTQTPKHLITATGQRVTLRCSPRSGDLSVYWYQQSLDQGLQFLIQYYNGEERAKGNILERFSAQQFPDLHSELNLSSLELGDSALYFCASSLRENGYTIYFGEGSWLTVV.

CDR3 in DNA: TGTGCCTACCTACCGTCCCGAAGCCGGAGAGTGACGGTCGACTACGAGCAGTACTTC. This translates into CAYLPSRSRRVTVDYEQYF. This chain joins TRBV30 and TRBJ2-7; no reliable D call. The V and J ends lost 7 bases and 3 bases respectively, with 34 bases between them. The CDR3 contains 19 residues. Germline V CDR1 and CDR2: GTSNPN, SVGIG (reference sequence).

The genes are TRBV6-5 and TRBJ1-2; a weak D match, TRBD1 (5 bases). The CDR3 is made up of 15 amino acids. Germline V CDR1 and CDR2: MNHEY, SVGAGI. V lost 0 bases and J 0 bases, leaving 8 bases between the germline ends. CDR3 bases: TGTGCCAGCAGTTACTCCCGGGGGACTAACTATGGCTACACCTTC. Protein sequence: CASSYSRGTNYGYTF.

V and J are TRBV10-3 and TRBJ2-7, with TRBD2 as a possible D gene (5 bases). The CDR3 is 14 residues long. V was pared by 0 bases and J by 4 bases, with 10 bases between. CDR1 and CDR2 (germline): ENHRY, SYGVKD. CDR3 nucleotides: TGTGCCATCAGTGAGTCGGGAGACGCATACGAGCAGTACTTC. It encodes CAISESGDAYEQYF.

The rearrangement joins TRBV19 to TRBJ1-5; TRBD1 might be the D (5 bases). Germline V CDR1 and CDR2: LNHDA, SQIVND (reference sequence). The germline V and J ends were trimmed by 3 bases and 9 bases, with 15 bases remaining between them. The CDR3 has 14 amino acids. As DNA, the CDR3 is TGTGCCAGTAGTATTCGTCAGGGTGGGCGGCCCCAGCATTTT. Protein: CASSIRQGGRPQHF.

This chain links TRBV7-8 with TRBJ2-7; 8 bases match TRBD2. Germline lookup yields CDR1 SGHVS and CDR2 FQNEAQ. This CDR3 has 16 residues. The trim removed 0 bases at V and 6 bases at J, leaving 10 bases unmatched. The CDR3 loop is CASSLAGRAGGIEQYF. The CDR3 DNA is TGTGCCAGCAGCTTAGCCGGGCGGGCGGGGGGTATCGAGCAGTACTTC.

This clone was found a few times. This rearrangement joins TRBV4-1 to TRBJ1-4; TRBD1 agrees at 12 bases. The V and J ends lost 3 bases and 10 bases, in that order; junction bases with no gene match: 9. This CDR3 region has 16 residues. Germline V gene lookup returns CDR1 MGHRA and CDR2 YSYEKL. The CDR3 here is CASSHQTGTGGGKLFF. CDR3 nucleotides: TGCGCCAGCAGCCATCAAACCGGGACAGGGGGCGGAAAACTGTTTTTT.

The CDR3 region has the DNA TGTGCCAGCAGCCAAGATCGGAAGGGGCGCGGCTACACCTTC. Protein product: CASSQDRKGRGYTF. The chain employs TRBV3-1 (or the pseudogene TRBV3-2) and TRBJ1-2; D perhaps matches TRBD1 (5 bases). Germline CDR1 reads LGHDT; CDR2 reads YNNKEL (reference sequence). This CDR3 has 14 residues. The V gene lost 0 bases and the J gene lost 8 bases, with 13 bases spanning the gap.

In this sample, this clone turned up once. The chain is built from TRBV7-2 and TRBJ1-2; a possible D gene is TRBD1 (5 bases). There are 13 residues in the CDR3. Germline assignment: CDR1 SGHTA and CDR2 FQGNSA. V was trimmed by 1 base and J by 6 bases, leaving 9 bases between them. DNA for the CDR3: TGTGCCAGCAGCTTAGTGGTAGGGGATGGCTACACCTTC. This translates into CASSLVVGDGYTF.

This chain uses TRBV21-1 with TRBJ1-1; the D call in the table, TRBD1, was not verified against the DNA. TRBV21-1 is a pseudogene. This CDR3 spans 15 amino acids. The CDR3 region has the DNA TGTGCCAGCAGCAAAGTTAGGGGACAGAACACTGAAGCTTTCTTT. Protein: CASSKVRGQNTEAFF.

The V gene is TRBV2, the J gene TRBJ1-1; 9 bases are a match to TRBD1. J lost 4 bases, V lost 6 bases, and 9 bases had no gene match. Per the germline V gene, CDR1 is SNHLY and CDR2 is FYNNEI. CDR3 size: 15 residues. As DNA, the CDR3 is TGTGCCAGCAGACCCGGGACAGGGAGGGGCACTGAAGCTTTCTTT. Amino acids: CASRPGTGRGTEAFF.

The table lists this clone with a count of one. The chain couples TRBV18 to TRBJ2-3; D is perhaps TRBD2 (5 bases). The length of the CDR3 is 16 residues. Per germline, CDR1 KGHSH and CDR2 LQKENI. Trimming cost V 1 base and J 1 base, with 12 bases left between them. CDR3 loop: CASSPLPEVGTDTQYF. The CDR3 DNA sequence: TGTGCCAGCTCACCACTTCCGGAGGTAGGCACAGATACGCAGTATTTT.

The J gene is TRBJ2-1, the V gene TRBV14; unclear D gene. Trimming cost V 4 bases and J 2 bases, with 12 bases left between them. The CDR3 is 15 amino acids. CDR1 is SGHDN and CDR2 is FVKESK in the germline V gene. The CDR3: CASSREILAYNEQFF. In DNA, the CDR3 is TGTGCCAGCAGCCGCGAGATTCTAGCCTACAATGAGCAGTTCTTC.